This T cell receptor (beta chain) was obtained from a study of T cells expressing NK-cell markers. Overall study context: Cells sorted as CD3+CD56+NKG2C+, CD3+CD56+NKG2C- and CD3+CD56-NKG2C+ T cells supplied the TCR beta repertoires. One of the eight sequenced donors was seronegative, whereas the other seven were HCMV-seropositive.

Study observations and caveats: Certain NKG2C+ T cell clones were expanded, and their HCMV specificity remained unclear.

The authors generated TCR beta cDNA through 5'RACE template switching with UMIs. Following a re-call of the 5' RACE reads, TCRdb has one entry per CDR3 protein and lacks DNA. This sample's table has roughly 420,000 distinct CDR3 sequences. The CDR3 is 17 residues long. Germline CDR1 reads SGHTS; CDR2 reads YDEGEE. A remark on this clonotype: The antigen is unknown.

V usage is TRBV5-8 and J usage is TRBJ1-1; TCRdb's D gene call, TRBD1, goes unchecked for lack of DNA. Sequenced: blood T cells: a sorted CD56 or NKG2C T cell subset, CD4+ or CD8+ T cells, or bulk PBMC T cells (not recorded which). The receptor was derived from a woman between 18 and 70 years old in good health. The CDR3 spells CASSSFWFLLGGSEAFF.